Listed below are T cell receptor beta chains from one sample, sequenced in a study of OX40 agonist ivuxolimab in advanced cancers. Generated by immunoSEQ multiplex PCR, the TCRdb table keeps only in-frame clones and is missing some. The sample has over 75,000 clones, about 90% seen once. The sample here was CD4+ or CD8+ T cells sorted from blood, taken in a trial of the OX40 agonist ivuxolimab. The receptors shown here come from an adult with an advanced solid tumor such as melanoma, head and neck, liver or kidney cancer. CDR3s include the opening cysteine and the closing phenylalanine or tryptophan. Fields, in order: D gene, V gene, clone size, J gene, CDR3 protein, CDR3 DNA. D genes are given only for firm matches. Clone size is not always given. Where it is, it says once, few, many or a class for expanded clones.

-	TRBV7-8	-	TRBJ1-2	CASSLQSRANYGYTF	TGTGCCAGCAGCCTCCAGAGCAGGGCCAACTATGGCTACACCTTC
-	TRBV4-1	-	TRBJ1-4	CASSRKEGVNEKLFF	TGCGCCAGCAGCCGGAAAGAGGGAGTTAATGAAAAACTGTTTTTT
-	TRBV27	-	TRBJ2-7	CASRGIRVSIYEQYF	TGTGCCAGCAGAGGGATCAGGGTTTCCATCTACGAGCAGTACTTC
-	TRBV6-6	-	TRBJ1-2	CASSAVQGYGYTF	TGTGCCAGCAGTGCGGTTCAGGGATATGGCTACACCTTC
-	TRBV10-3	-	TRBJ2-3	CAISGTSTDTQYF	TGTGCCATCAGTGGGACCTCTACAGATACGCAGTATTTT
TRBD2	TRBV14	once	TRBJ2-3	CASRSLAGGRNTQYF	TGTGCCAGCCGCTCACTAGCGGGAGGACGAAATACGCAGTATTTT
-	TRBV11-3	-	TRBJ2-5	CASSRPGSPLRETQYF	TGTGCCAGCAGCCGGCCCGGGAGCCCCCTCCGAGAGACCCAGTACTTC
-	TRBV6-6	-	TRBJ2-2	CASSFDPRTGELFF	TGTGCCAGCAGTTTCGATCCTAGGACCGGGGAGCTGTTTTTT
-	TRBV25-1	-	TRBJ2-3	CASSPGVTQYF	TGTGCCAGCAGTCCGGGTGTTACGCAGTATTTT
-	TRBV7-2	-	TRBJ2-1	CASSSVGRFNEQFF	TGTGCCAGCAGCTCCGTGGGCCGATTCAATGAGCAGTTCTTC
-	TRBV4-3	-	TRBJ1-2	CASSQEVRVANYGYTF	TGCGCCAGCAGCCAAGAAGTCCGGGTAGCTAACTATGGCTACACCTTC
TRBD2	TRBV13	-	TRBJ2-2	CASSRGTSGSQNTGELFF	TGTGCCAGCAGCCGTGGGACTAGCGGGAGTCAGAACACCGGGGAGCTGTTTTTT
-	TRBV4-1	-	TRBJ2-5	CASSQEGLIQETQYF	TGCGCCAGCAGCCAAGAGGGGCTGATCCAAGAGACCCAGTACTTC
-	TRBV13	-	TRBJ2-3	CASSLGGYVTDTQYF	TGTGCCAGCAGCTTAGGGGGGTATGTCACAGATACGCAGTATTTT
-	TRBV7-2	-	TRBJ2-2	CASSRGQNTGELFF	TGTGCCAGCAGCCGGGGACAGAACACCGGGGAGCTGTTTTTT
TRBD2	TRBV7-3	-	TRBJ2-2	CASSYRTRGITGELFF	TGTGCCAGCAGCTACAGGACTAGAGGGATTACCGGGGAGCTGTTTTTT
-	TRBV18	-	TRBJ2-1	CASSPGSSSGPRTPVF	TGTGCCAGCTCACCAGGCTCAAGTTCAGGGCCCCGGACCCCGGTCTTC
-	TRBV20-1	-	TRBJ1-2	CSARENYGYTF	TGCAGTGCTAGAGAGAACTATGGCTACACCTTC
TRBD2	TRBV7-8	-	TRBJ2-1	CASSFRTSGRFDEQFF	TGTGCCAGCAGCTTCCGGACTAGCGGGAGATTCGATGAGCAGTTCTTC
TRBD2	TRBV7-2	-	TRBJ2-2	CASSLVAGVRTGELFF	TGTGCCAGCAGCTTAGTAGCGGGAGTCCGTACCGGGGAGCTGTTTTTT
-	TRBV19	-	TRBJ2-6	CASSFLGEASGANVLTF	TGTGCCAGTAGTTTCTTGGGAGAGGCCTCTGGGGCCAACGTCCTGACTTTC
-	TRBV6-5	-	TRBJ1-2	CASSSYPGSYGYTF	TGTGCCAGCAGTTCCTACCCGGGAAGTTATGGCTACACCTTC
TRBD1	TRBV12-5	-	TRBJ1-5	CASGLVLGQGAIQPQHF	TGTGCTAGTGGTTTGGTATTGGGGCAGGGGGCGATTCAGCCCCAGCATTTT
TRBD2	TRBV28	-	TRBJ2-7	CASSPAGGTYEQYF	TGTGCCAGCAGTCCAGCGGGAGGTACCTACGAGCAGTACTTC
-	TRBV2	once	TRBJ2-5	CASSEGWGVETQYF	TGTGCCAGCAGTGAAGGGTGGGGTGTGGAGACCCAGTACTTC
TRBD2	TRBV7-9	-	TRBJ2-5	CASSPGTGGGGQETQYF	TGTGCCAGCAGCCCCGGGACTGGTGGGGGGGGCCAAGAGACCCAGTACTTC
-	TRBV11-3	-	TRBJ2-2	CASSLGLTATNTGELFF	TGTGCCAGCAGCTTAGGTCTCACAGCTACGAACACCGGGGAGCTGTTTTTT
TRBD2	TRBV7-2	few	TRBJ2-7	CASSSQRGSYEQYF	TGTGCCAGCAGCTCCCAGCGGGGCTCCTACGAGCAGTACTTC
TRBD2	TRBV5-6	-	TRBJ2-7	CASSFLAGAGYEQYF	TGTGCCAGCAGCTTCCTAGCGGGAGCGGGCTACGAGCAGTACTTC
TRBD2	TRBV7-9	-	TRBJ2-1	CASSSWGREGYNEQFF	TGTGCCAGCAGCTCGTGGGGGCGGGAGGGCTACAATGAGCAGTTCTTC
-	TRBV9	-	TRBJ1-2	CASSSRMGWAGYTF	TGTGCCAGCAGCTCCCGCATGGGGTGGGCGGGCTACACCTTC
-	TRBV28	-	TRBJ1-6	CASSSPRHLSPLHF	TGTGCCAGCAGTTCACCTCGCCACCTTTCACCCCTCCACTTT
-	TRBV19	-	TRBJ1-3	CASSEQDSGNTIYF	TGTGCCAGTAGTGAGCAAGACTCTGGAAACACCATATATTTT
-	TRBV4-1	-	TRBJ1-4	CASSQDQGPTNEKLFF	TGCGCCAGCAGCCAAGATCAGGGCCCAACTAATGAAAAACTGTTTTTT
TRBD2	TRBV19	-	TRBJ2-7	CASSIKREVGYEQYF	TGTGCCAGTAGTATTAAGCGGGAGGTCGGCTACGAGCAGTACTTC
-	TRBV18	-	TRBJ2-1	CASAMGGADNEQFF	TGTGCCAGCGCCATGGGGGGCGCTGACAATGAGCAGTTCTTC
-	TRBV7-8	-	TRBJ2-3	CASSLLKVGGRDTQYF	TGTGCCAGCAGCTTACTGAAAGTCGGAGGGAGGGATACGCAGTATTTT
-	TRBV5-1	-	TRBJ1-3	CASTLHPSGNTIYF	TGCGCCAGCACCTTACACCCATCTGGAAACACCATATATTTT
TRBD2	TRBV5-6	-	TRBJ2-7	CASRLSGDGYEQYF	TGTGCCAGCAGGCTCAGCGGGGATGGGTACGAGCAGTACTTC
-	TRBV9	-	TRBJ1-1	CASSVGDFNTEAFF	TGTGCCAGCAGCGTTGGAGACTTCAACACTGAAGCTTTCTTT
TRBD2	TRBV6-6	-	TRBJ2-5	CASSLGLAETQYF	TGTGCCAGCAGTTTGGGACTAGCAGAGACCCAGTACTTC
TRBD1	TRBV25-1	-	TRBJ2-5	CASSEMAGGLETQYF	TGTGCCAGCAGTGAGATGGCAGGGGGCTTAGAGACCCAGTACTTC
-	TRBV7-2	-	TRBJ2-4	CASSPGPWRRTKSNIQYF	TGTGCCAGCAGCCCCGGGCCATGGAGAAGGACGAAGTCAAACATTCAGTACTTC
-	TRBV19	-	TRBJ1-2	CASSPGGANYGYTF	TGTGCCAGTAGCCCTGGGGGTGCTAACTATGGCTACACCTTC
-	TRBV28	-	TRBJ2-7	CASRSLGAEQYF	TGTGCCAGCAGAAGCCTCGGGGCCGAGCAGTACTTC
-	TRBV7-9	-	TRBJ1-1	CASSPDQKVAFF	TGTGCCAGCAGCCCCGATCAGAAGGTAGCTTTCTTT
TRBD1	TRBV7-9	-	TRBJ1-3	CASSSGTRGTGVGNTIYF	TGTGCCAGCAGCTCTGGCACACGAGGGACAGGGGTTGGAAACACCATATATTTT
-	TRBV16	once	TRBJ2-7	CASSQSGYEQYF	TGTGCCAGCAGCCAATCGGGCTACGAGCAGTACTTC
TRBD2	TRBV9	-	TRBJ2-3	CASSGRQRGLILADTQYF	TGTGCCAGCAGCGGACGCCAACGGGGACTAATCCTTGCAGATACGCAGTATTTT
-	TRBV19	-	TRBJ2-6	CASSMWGRGGANVLTF	TGTGCCAGTAGTATGTGGGGTAGGGGTGGGGCCAACGTCCTGACTTTC
TRBD2	TRBV9	-	TRBJ2-3	CASSVEWGGADTQYF	TGTGCCAGCAGCGTAGAATGGGGGGGAGCGGATACGCAGTATTTT
TRBD1	TRBV5-1	-	TRBJ2-7	CASSPPGTGTYEQYF	TGCGCCAGCAGCCCCCCCGGGACAGGGACCTACGAGCAGTACTTC
-	TRBV2	-	TRBJ1-5	CASTLGDSNQPQHF	TGTGCCAGCACCCTAGGAGACTCCAATCAGCCCCAGCATTTT
-	TRBV5-1	once	TRBJ1-3	CASSLDRPPDTIYF	TGCGCCAGCAGCTTGGATCGGCCTCCGGACACCATATATTTT
-	TRBV9	-	TRBJ2-1	CASSGEPTTGRETENEQFF	TGTGCCAGCAGCGGGGAACCGACTACGGGACGGGAGACGGAGAATGAGCAGTTCTTC